The 29 T cell receptor beta chains in this list originate from one sample, sequenced in a study of cytomegalovirus exposure and HLA in healthy donors. The protocol was immunoSEQ multiplex PCR, while the TCRdb copy is restricted to in-frame clones and leaves out a portion. The profile covers tens of thousands of clones, with more than 85% appearing a single time and 2.1% taken by the ten largest. The material sequenced was PBMCs. The receptors were sampled from a woman between 18 and 29 years old in good health and CMV-seronegative.

This chain links TRBV11-2 with TRBJ2-1; D gene uncertain. Germline V gives CDR1 SGHAT, CDR2 FQNNGV. The CDR3 is 11 residues long. V lost 3 bases and J lost 7, with 4 bases in between. The CDR3 spells CASSLSNEQFF. The CDR3 DNA is TGTGCCAGCAGCTTGTCAAATGAGCAGTTCTTC.

The CDR3 reads CASSPRDRGYTGELFF. The CDR3 bases are TGTGCCAGCAGTCCCAGGGACAGGGGCTACACCGGGGAGCTGTTTTTT. The chain has TRBV27 and TRBJ2-2, with 10 bases matching TRBD1. V shed 5 bases and J 3 bases; nucleotides not matched to a gene: 6. The CDR3 runs 16 residues. Germline V CDR1 and CDR2: MNHEY, SMNVEV (reference sequence).

The table lists this clone with a count of one. This chain uses TRBV27 with TRBJ2-7, with D maybe TRBD1 (5 bases). V shed 5 bases and J shed 5 bases, with 19 bases lying between them. CDR1 and CDR2 from the germline V gene are MNHEY and SMNVEV (reference sequence). This CDR3 region has 15 residues. The CDR3 nucleotides read TGTGCCAGCAGTATTACCAGGGTTGGCATGGACGAGCAGTACTTC. It translates to CASSITRVGMDEQYF.

The J gene is TRBJ1-1, the V gene TRBV10-2; D possibly corresponds to TRBD1 (5 bases). CDR1 is WSHSY and CDR2 is SAAADI in the germline V gene. The CDR3 contains 13 residues. Between the trimmed V and J ends, which lost 4 bases and 1 base, there was a span of 7 bases. The CDR3 DNA follows: TGCGCCAGCAGTGTAACAGGGAACACTGAAGCTTTCTTT. Amino acid sequence: CASSVTGNTEAFF.

The J gene is TRBJ2-3, the V gene TRBV27; D might be TRBD1 (5 bases). This CDR3 is 17 amino acids long. V was trimmed by 3 bases and J by 0 bases, leaving 16 bases between them. Looked up from germline, CDR1 is MNHEY and CDR2 is SMNVEV (reference sequence). In nucleotides, the CDR3 is TGTGCCAGCAGTTTGCGGAAGGGGATTACTAGCACAGATACGCAGTATTTT. Residues: CASSLRKGITSTDTQYF.

The V gene is TRBV9, the J gene TRBJ1-4; 10 bases fit TRBD1. The CDR3 is 15 amino acids. The junction had 5 bases not matched to a gene; V was cut back by 3 bases and J by 6 bases. Per the germline V gene, CDR1 is SGDLS and CDR2 is YYNGEE. CDR3 amino acids: CASSAVTGGDEKLFF. Here the CDR3 DNA reads TGTGCCAGCAGCGCAGTGACAGGGGGCGATGAAAAACTGTTTTTT. Drawing the rest from reference TRBV9 and TRBJ1-4, the complete variable domain is DSGVTQTPKHLITATGQRVTLRCSPRSGDLSVYWYQQSLDQGLQFLIQYYNGEERAKGNILERFSAQQFPDLHSELNLSSLELGDSALYFCASSAVTGGDEKLFFGSGTQLSVL.

CDR3 bases: TGCAGCGTTTTTAACAGGGTCCCGAACACTGAAGCTTTCTTT. It translates to CSVFNRVPNTEAFF. The V call is TRBV29-1, the J call TRBJ1-1, with D possibly being TRBD1 (6 bases). V was cut by 5 bases and J by 1 base, with 14 bases left in between. The CDR3 contains 14 residues. CDR1 and CDR2 from the germline V gene are SQVTM and ANQGSEA.

This rearrangement joins TRBV15 to TRBJ1-5; 8 bases are shared with TRBD1. With V trimmed by 0 bases and J by 7 bases, 5 bases remained unmatched. Germline assignment: CDR1 LNHNV and CDR2 YYDKDF (reference sequence). This CDR3 contains 15 residues. The CDR3 DNA follows: TGTGCCACCAGCAGAGATCAGGGGGCCGGCCAGCCCCAGCATTTT. Amino acid sequence: CATSRDQGAGQPQHF.

The chain carries TRBV10-3 and TRBJ2-1, with D possibly matching TRBD2 (7 bases). The CDR3 runs 15 residues. CDR1 and CDR2 (germline): ENHRY, SYGVKD. The V end lost 10 bases, the J end lost 0 bases, and 16 bases lay between the germline ends. The CDR3 loop is CATSGGGASYNEQFF. CDR3 nucleotides: TGTGCCACTTCGGGGGGCGGGGCCTCCTACAATGAGCAGTTCTTC.

V usage is TRBV10-3 and J usage is TRBJ2-7, with 8 positions matching TRBD2. The CDR3 loop spans 16 amino acids. In germline, CDR1 is ENHRY, CDR2 SYGVKD. With V trimmed by 2 bases and J by 1 base, 7 bases remained unmatched. The CDR3 reads CAISEVASGGSYEQYF. The CDR3 DNA sequence: TGTGCCATCAGTGAGGTCGCGAGCGGGGGTTCCTACGAGCAGTACTTC.

The chain joins TRBV6-6 to TRBJ1-1, with a weak D call TRBD1 (5 bases). CDR1 and CDR2 from the germline V gene are MNHNY and SVGAGI (reference sequence). Trimming took off 2 bases at V and 3 bases at J, with 10 bases between the two ends. This CDR3 contains 14 residues. The CDR3, as DNA: TGTGCCAGCAGTTACGCGGGGACCTACACTGAAGCTTTCTTT. It codes for CASSYAGTYTEAFF.

This chain links TRBV10-2 with TRBJ1-1, with D possibly matching TRBD1 (6 bases). Germline CDR1 reads WSHSY; CDR2 reads SAAADI. The CDR3 loop spans 13 amino acids. Trimming pared 4 bases from V and 1 base from J, leaving 7 bases between. Written as DNA, the CDR3 is TGCGCCAGCAGTGGGGGACAGAACACTGAAGCTTTCTTT. It is translated as CASSGGQNTEAFF.

The V and J genes are TRBV5-6 and TRBJ2-2; 10 bases fit TRBD2. After removal of 5 bases from V and 7 bases from J, the junction contained 11 bases not matched to a gene. The germline V gene has CDR1 SGHDT and CDR2 YYEEEE. The CDR3 has 16 residues. The CDR3 coding sequence is TGTGCCAGCAGTTACACCAGCGGGAGGGCCGTCGGGGAGCTGTTTTTT. The encoded protein is CASSYTSGRAVGELFF.

The chain carries TRBV7-8 and TRBJ2-3, with TRBD2 matching 10 bases. The V gene's germline CDR1 is SGHVS and CDR2 FQNEAQ. V trimming: 5 bases; J trimming: 2 bases; junction bases outside the gene matches: 7. This CDR3 comprises 16 residues. The CDR3 sequence: CASSLVAGGVTDTQYF. DNA for the CDR3: TGTGCCAGCAGCCTGGTAGCGGGAGGTGTCACAGATACGCAGTATTTT.

The J gene is TRBJ2-7, the V gene TRBV28, with 9 bases aligning to TRBD1. The CDR3 runs 14 residues. From germline, CDR1 is MDHEN and CDR2 SYDVKM. With V trimmed by 5 bases and J by 1 base, 3 bases remained unmatched. The chain's CDR3 is CASSGTGMSYEQYF. The CDR3 DNA sequence: TGTGCCAGCAGTGGGACAGGGATGTCCTACGAGCAGTACTTC.

In this sample, this clone turned up once. The chain has TRBV9 and TRBJ2-7, with D possibly being TRBD1 (5 bases). Germline assignment: CDR1 SGDLS and CDR2 YYNGEE. The germline V and J ends were trimmed by 0 bases and 3 bases, with 10 bases remaining between them. CDR3 length: 14 residues. The CDR3 DNA sequence: TGTGCCAGCAGCGTAGACCACCAGGGCTACGAGCAGTACTTC. Translation: CASSVDHQGYEQYF. The whole variable domain, filled in from reference TRBV9 and TRBJ2-7, reads DSGVTQTPKHLITATGQRVTLRCSPRSGDLSVYWYQQSLDQGLQFLIQYYNGEERAKGNILERFSAQQFPDLHSELNLSSLELGDSALYFCASSVDHQGYEQYFGPGTRLTVT.

This rearrangement joins TRBV10-3 to TRBJ2-7; tentative D call: TRBD2 (5 bases). The CDR3 length is 15 residues. V gave up 1 base and J gave up 0 bases, with 10 bases separating them. Per germline, CDR1 ENHRY and CDR2 SYGVKD. CDR3 DNA sequence: TGTGCCATCAGTGAGTATGAGGGAAACTCCTACGAGCAGTACTTC. Translation: CAISEYEGNSYEQYF.

The CDR3 nucleotides read TGTGCCAGCAGTGACCCACAGGAGTTTCATCAGCCCCAGCATTTT. Translation gives CASSDPQEFHQPQHF. The chain is built from TRBV2 and TRBJ1-5, with D possibly matching TRBD1 (5 bases). Germline loops: CDR1 SNHLY, CDR2 FYNNEI. The CDR3 is made up of 15 amino acids. V lost 3 bases and J 5 bases, leaving 14 bases between the germline ends.

The chain's CDR3 is CASSRQGAETQYF. CDR3 coding DNA: TGTGCCAGTAGTAGACAGGGGGCAGAGACCCAGTACTTC. V is TRBV19 and J is TRBJ2-5; 10 positions agree with TRBD1. Germline V gene lookup returns CDR1 LNHDA and CDR2 SQIVND (reference sequence). With V trimmed by 4 bases and J by 4 bases, 0 bases remained unmatched. The CDR3 length is 13 residues.

The chain is built from TRBV9 and TRBJ1-2; tentatively, D is TRBD1 (6 bases). The germline gives CDR1 SGDLS, CDR2 YYNGEE. CDR3 length: 14 residues. The ends were cut back, 3 bases at V and 1 base at J, with 10 bases in the middle. This CDR3 reads CASSGTADNYGYTF. CDR3 nucleotides: TGTGCCAGCAGCGGGACAGCCGATAACTATGGCTACACCTTC.

The chain joins TRBV30 to TRBJ2-7; D possibly corresponds to TRBD2 (5 bases). V was pared by 2 bases and J by 1 base, with 9 bases between. The CDR3 runs 13 residues. Germline V gene data show CDR1 as GTSNPN and CDR2 as SVGIG (reference sequence). CDR3 amino acids: CAWSPRGSYEQYF. The CDR3 DNA sequence: TGTGCCTGGAGTCCTCGGGGTTCCTACGAGCAGTACTTC. Complete variable domain (other parts from reference TRBV30 and TRBJ2-7): SQTIHQWPATLVQPVGSPLSLECTVEGTSNPNLYWYRQAAGRGLQLLFYSVGIGQISSEVPQNLSASRPQDRQFILSSKKLLLSDSGFYLCAWSPRGSYEQYFGPGTRLTVT.

The chain couples TRBV18 to TRBJ1-1, with D possibly matching TRBD1 (5 bases). V dropped 0 bases and J dropped 3 bases, with 17 bases sitting between them. The CDR3 has 17 amino acids. Germline assignment: CDR1 KGHSH and CDR2 LQKENI. This chain's CDR3 is CASSPPSVRDTYTEAFF. In DNA form, the CDR3 reads TGTGCCAGCTCACCACCGTCGGTCAGGGATACTTACACTGAAGCTTTCTTT.

This chain connects TRBV29-1 to TRBJ1-2, with TRBD1 identical over 7 bases. This CDR3 has 14 amino acids. The trim removed 3 bases at V and 8 bases at J, leaving 12 bases unmatched. Germline assignment: CDR1 SQVTM and CDR2 ANQGSEA. CDR3 in DNA: TGCAGCGTTGAGGAGGGGGCCCCACTGCGGGGCTACACCTTC. Translation gives CSVEEGAPLRGYTF. Using reference TRBV29-1 and TRBJ1-2 for the parts outside the CDR3, the full variable domain is SAVISQKPSRDICQRGTSLTIQCQVDSQVTMMFWYRQQPGQSLTLIATANQGSEATYESGFVIDKFPISRPNLTFSTLTVSNMSPEDSSIYLCSVEEGAPLRGYTFGSGTRLTVV.

V usage is TRBV28 and J usage is TRBJ1-5; tentative D call: TRBD1 (6 bases). Trimming stripped 8 bases from V and 6 bases from J, with 17 bases between. Looked up from germline, CDR1 is MDHEN and CDR2 is SYDVKM. This CDR3 contains 14 residues. The CDR3 DNA follows: TGTGCCAGCGTAGGGGGACCGGTAGGTCAGCCCCAGCATTTT. Its protein product is CASVGGPVGQPQHF.

A remark on this clone: The junction does not match germline at one end; this may be a read error. The chain links TRBV5-5 to TRBJ1-2; D may be TRBD1 (6 bases). Germline V CDR1 and CDR2: SGHKS, YYEKEE (reference sequence). The CDR3 loop spans 12 amino acids. DNA for the CDR3: TGTGCCAGCAGCCCTTGGGGGCAGGGCCTCCACTTC. As protein: CASSPWGQGLHF.

The V call is TRBV7-9, the J call TRBJ2-2; 10 positions match TRBD2. The CDR3 extends over 16 amino acids. Per germline, CDR1 SEHNR and CDR2 FQNEAQ (reference sequence). The J segment lost 2 bases and the V segment lost 4 bases, leaving 4 bases of the junction unmatched. The CDR3 spells CASSSGLAVNTGELFF. The CDR3 nucleotides are TGTGCCAGCAGCTCTGGACTAGCGGTCAACACCGGGGAGCTGTTTTTT.

The rearrangement joins TRBV6-1 to TRBJ1-5; D gene ambiguous. This CDR3 comprises 14 residues. The ends were cut back, 3 bases at V and 3 bases at J, with 9 bases in the middle. Germline V gene data show CDR1 as MNHNS and CDR2 as SASEGT. Here the CDR3 DNA reads TGTGCCAGCAGTGACAGTGTGAACAATCAGCCCCAGCATTTT. It translates to CASSDSVNNQPQHF.

The chain joins TRBV28 to TRBJ1-4; D call uncertain. CDR1 and CDR2 (germline): MDHEN, SYDVKM. The CDR3 consists of 16 residues. V gave up 1 base and J gave up 3 bases, with 12 bases separating them. The CDR3 protein is CASSLYPHLPNEKLFF. CDR3 nucleotides: TGTGCCAGCAGTTTATACCCACATTTACCTAATGAAAAACTGTTTTTT.

The V call is TRBV5-4, the J call TRBJ1-1; 9 nucleotides agree with TRBD1. V lost 6 bases to trimming and J lost 9 bases; unmatched junction nucleotides: 12. Germline CDR1 SGHNT, CDR2 YYREEE (reference sequence). The CDR3 consists of 14 residues. CDR3 DNA: TGTGCCAGCATCGGACAGGGGACCCTACGAAAAGCTTTCTTT. The encoded protein is CASIGQGTLRKAFF.